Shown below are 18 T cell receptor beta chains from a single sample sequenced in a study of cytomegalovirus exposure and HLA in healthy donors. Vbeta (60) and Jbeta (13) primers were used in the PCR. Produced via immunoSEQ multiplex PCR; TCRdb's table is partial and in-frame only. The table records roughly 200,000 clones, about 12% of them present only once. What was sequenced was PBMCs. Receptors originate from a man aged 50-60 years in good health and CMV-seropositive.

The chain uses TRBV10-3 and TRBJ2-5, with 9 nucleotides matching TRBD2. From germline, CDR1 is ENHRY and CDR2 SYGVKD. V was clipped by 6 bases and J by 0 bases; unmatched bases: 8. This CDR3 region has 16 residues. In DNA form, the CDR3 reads TGTGCCATCAGCCCACTAGCGGGCACAAACCAAGAGACCCAGTACTTC. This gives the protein CAISPLAGTNQETQYF.

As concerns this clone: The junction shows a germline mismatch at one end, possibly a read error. The CDR3, as DNA: TGTGCCAGTAGTCTTGGGGCCTTCACTACGGGGGAGCTGCTTTTT. Translated, it gives CASSLGAFTTGELLF. The J gene is TRBJ2-2, the V gene TRBV19; D may be TRBD2 (6 bases). In germline, CDR1 is LNHDA, CDR2 SQIVND (reference sequence). The CDR3 consists of 15 residues.

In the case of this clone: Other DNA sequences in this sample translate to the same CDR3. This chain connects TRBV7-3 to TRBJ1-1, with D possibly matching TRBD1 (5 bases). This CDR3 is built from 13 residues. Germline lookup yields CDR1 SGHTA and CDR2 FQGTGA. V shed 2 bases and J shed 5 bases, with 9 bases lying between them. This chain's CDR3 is CASSLGGGTEAFF. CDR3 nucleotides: TGTGCCAGCAGCTTAGGGGGAGGTACTGAAGCTTTCTTT.

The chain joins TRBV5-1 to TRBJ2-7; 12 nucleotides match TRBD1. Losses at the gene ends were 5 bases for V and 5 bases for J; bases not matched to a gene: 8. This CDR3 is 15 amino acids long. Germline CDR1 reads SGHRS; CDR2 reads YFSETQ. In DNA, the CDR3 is TGCGCCAGCAGTCGGGGACAGGGGGCGATGAACGAGCAGTACGTC. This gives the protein CASSRGQGAMNEQYV.

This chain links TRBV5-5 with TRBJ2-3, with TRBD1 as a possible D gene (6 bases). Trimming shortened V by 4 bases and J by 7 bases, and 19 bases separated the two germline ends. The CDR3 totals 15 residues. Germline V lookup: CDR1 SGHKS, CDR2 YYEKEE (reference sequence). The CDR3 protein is CASSLTGTWDNTQYF. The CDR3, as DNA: TGTGCCAGCAGCCTTACCGGGACATGGGATAATACGCAGTATTTT. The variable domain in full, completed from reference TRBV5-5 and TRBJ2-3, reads DAGVTQSPTHLIKTRGQQVTLRCSPISGHKSVSWYQQVLGQGPQFIFQYYEKEERGRGNFPDRFSARQFPNYSSELNVNALLLGDSALYLCASSLTGTWDNTQYFGPGTRLTVL.

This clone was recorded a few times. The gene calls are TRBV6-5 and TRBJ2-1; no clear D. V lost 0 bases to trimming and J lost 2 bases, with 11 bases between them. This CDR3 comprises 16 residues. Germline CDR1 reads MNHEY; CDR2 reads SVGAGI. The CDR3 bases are TGTGCCAGCAGTTACTCGGAGCGTTCCGCCTACAATGAGCAGTTCTTC. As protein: CASSYSERSAYNEQFF.

The CDR3 protein is CASSLRDQPQHF. The DNA of the CDR3 is TGTGCCAGCAGCCTCCGAGATCAGCCCCAGCATTTT. V usage is TRBV5-6 and J usage is TRBJ1-5; D is unclear. Trimming left V 4 bases short and J 5 bases short, with 7 bases between. This CDR3 spans 12 amino acids. Germline CDR1 and CDR2: SGHDT and YYEEEE.

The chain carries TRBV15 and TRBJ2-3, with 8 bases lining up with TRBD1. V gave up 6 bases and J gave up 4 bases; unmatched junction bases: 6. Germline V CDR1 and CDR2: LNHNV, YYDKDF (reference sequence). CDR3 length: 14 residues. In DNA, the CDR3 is TGTGCCACCAGGACAGGGGCGAGCGCAGATACGCAGTATTTT. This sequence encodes CATRTGASADTQYF. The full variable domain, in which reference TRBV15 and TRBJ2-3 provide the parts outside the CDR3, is DAMVIQNPRYQVTQFGKPVTLSCSQTLNHNVMYWYQQKSSQAPKLLFHYYDKDFNNEADTPDNFQSRRPNTSFCFLDIRSPGLGDTAMYLCATRTGASADTQYFGPGTRLTVL.

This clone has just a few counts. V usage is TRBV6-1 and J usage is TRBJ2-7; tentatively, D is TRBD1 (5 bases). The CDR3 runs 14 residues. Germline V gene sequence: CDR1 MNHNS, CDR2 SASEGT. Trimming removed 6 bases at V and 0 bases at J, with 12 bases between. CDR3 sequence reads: CASRTWGSSYEQYV. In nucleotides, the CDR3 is TGTGCCAGCAGAACTTGGGGCAGCTCCTACGAGCAGTACGTC.

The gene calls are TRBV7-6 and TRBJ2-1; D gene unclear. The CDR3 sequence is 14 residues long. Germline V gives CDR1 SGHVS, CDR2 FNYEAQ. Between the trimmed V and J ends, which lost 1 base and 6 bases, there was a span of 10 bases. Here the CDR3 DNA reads TGTGCCAGCAGCTTAGATCAAGTGGCCAATGAGCAGTTCTTC. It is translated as CASSLDQVANEQFF.

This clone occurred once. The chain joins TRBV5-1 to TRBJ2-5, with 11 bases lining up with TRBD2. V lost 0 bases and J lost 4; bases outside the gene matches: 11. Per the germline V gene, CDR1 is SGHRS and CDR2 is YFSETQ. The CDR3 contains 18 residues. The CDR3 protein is CASSLALAGGPIGETQYF. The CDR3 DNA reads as TGCGCCAGCAGCTTGGCGTTAGCGGGGGGGCCGATAGGAGAGACCCAGTACTTC. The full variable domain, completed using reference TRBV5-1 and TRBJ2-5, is KAGVTQTPRYLIKTRGQQVTLSCSPISGHRSVSWYQQTPGQGLQFLFEYFSETQRNKGNFPGRFSGRQFSNSRSEMNVSTLELGDSALYLCASSLALAGGPIGETQYFGPGTRLLVL.

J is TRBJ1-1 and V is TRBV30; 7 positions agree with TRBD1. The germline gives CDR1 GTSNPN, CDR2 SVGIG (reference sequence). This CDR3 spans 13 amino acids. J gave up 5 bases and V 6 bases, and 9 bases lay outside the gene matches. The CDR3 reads CACAKTGVTEAFF. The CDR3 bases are TGTGCCTGTGCGAAAACAGGGGTTACTGAAGCTTTCTTT.

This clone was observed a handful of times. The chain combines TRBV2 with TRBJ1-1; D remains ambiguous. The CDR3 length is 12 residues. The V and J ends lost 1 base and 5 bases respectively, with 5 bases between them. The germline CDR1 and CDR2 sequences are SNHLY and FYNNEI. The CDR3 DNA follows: TGTGCCAGCAGTGAAGGAGGGACTGAAGCTTTCTTT. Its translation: CASSEGGTEAFF.

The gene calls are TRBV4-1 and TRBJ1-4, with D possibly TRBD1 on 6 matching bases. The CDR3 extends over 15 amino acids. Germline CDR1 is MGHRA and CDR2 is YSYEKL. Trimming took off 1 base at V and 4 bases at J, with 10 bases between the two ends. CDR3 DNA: TGCGCCAGCAGCCAAGTGACAGGAAATAATGAAAAACTGTTTTTT. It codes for CASSQVTGNNEKLFF.

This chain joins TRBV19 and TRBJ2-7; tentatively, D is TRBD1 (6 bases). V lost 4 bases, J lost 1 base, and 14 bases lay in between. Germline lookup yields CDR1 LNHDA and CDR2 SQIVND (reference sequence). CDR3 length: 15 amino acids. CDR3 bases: TGTGCCAGTAGTAGACCGGGACACCCTTCCTACGAGCAGTACTTC. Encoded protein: CASSRPGHPSYEQYF.

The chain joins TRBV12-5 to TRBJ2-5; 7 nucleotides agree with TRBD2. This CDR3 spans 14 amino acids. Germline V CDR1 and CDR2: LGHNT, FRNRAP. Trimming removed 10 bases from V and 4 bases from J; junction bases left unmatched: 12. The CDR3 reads CATSTGGGVETQYF. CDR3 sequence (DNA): TGTGCTACCTCGACCGGGGGAGGGGTAGAGACCCAGTACTTC.

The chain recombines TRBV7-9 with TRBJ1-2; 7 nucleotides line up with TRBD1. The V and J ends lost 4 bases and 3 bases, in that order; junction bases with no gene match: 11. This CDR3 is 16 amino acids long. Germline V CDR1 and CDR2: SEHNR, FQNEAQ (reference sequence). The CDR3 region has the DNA TGTGCCAGCAGCTCAGGGACAGCCATTTGGGACTATGGCTACACCTTC. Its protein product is CASSSGTAIWDYGYTF.

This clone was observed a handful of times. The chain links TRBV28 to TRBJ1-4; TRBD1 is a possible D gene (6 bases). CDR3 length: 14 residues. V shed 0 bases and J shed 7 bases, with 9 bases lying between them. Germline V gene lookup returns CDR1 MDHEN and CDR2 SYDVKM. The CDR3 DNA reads TGTGCCAGCAGTTTATGGGGGGCGGCTGAAAAACTGTTTTTT. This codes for CASSLWGAAEKLFF.